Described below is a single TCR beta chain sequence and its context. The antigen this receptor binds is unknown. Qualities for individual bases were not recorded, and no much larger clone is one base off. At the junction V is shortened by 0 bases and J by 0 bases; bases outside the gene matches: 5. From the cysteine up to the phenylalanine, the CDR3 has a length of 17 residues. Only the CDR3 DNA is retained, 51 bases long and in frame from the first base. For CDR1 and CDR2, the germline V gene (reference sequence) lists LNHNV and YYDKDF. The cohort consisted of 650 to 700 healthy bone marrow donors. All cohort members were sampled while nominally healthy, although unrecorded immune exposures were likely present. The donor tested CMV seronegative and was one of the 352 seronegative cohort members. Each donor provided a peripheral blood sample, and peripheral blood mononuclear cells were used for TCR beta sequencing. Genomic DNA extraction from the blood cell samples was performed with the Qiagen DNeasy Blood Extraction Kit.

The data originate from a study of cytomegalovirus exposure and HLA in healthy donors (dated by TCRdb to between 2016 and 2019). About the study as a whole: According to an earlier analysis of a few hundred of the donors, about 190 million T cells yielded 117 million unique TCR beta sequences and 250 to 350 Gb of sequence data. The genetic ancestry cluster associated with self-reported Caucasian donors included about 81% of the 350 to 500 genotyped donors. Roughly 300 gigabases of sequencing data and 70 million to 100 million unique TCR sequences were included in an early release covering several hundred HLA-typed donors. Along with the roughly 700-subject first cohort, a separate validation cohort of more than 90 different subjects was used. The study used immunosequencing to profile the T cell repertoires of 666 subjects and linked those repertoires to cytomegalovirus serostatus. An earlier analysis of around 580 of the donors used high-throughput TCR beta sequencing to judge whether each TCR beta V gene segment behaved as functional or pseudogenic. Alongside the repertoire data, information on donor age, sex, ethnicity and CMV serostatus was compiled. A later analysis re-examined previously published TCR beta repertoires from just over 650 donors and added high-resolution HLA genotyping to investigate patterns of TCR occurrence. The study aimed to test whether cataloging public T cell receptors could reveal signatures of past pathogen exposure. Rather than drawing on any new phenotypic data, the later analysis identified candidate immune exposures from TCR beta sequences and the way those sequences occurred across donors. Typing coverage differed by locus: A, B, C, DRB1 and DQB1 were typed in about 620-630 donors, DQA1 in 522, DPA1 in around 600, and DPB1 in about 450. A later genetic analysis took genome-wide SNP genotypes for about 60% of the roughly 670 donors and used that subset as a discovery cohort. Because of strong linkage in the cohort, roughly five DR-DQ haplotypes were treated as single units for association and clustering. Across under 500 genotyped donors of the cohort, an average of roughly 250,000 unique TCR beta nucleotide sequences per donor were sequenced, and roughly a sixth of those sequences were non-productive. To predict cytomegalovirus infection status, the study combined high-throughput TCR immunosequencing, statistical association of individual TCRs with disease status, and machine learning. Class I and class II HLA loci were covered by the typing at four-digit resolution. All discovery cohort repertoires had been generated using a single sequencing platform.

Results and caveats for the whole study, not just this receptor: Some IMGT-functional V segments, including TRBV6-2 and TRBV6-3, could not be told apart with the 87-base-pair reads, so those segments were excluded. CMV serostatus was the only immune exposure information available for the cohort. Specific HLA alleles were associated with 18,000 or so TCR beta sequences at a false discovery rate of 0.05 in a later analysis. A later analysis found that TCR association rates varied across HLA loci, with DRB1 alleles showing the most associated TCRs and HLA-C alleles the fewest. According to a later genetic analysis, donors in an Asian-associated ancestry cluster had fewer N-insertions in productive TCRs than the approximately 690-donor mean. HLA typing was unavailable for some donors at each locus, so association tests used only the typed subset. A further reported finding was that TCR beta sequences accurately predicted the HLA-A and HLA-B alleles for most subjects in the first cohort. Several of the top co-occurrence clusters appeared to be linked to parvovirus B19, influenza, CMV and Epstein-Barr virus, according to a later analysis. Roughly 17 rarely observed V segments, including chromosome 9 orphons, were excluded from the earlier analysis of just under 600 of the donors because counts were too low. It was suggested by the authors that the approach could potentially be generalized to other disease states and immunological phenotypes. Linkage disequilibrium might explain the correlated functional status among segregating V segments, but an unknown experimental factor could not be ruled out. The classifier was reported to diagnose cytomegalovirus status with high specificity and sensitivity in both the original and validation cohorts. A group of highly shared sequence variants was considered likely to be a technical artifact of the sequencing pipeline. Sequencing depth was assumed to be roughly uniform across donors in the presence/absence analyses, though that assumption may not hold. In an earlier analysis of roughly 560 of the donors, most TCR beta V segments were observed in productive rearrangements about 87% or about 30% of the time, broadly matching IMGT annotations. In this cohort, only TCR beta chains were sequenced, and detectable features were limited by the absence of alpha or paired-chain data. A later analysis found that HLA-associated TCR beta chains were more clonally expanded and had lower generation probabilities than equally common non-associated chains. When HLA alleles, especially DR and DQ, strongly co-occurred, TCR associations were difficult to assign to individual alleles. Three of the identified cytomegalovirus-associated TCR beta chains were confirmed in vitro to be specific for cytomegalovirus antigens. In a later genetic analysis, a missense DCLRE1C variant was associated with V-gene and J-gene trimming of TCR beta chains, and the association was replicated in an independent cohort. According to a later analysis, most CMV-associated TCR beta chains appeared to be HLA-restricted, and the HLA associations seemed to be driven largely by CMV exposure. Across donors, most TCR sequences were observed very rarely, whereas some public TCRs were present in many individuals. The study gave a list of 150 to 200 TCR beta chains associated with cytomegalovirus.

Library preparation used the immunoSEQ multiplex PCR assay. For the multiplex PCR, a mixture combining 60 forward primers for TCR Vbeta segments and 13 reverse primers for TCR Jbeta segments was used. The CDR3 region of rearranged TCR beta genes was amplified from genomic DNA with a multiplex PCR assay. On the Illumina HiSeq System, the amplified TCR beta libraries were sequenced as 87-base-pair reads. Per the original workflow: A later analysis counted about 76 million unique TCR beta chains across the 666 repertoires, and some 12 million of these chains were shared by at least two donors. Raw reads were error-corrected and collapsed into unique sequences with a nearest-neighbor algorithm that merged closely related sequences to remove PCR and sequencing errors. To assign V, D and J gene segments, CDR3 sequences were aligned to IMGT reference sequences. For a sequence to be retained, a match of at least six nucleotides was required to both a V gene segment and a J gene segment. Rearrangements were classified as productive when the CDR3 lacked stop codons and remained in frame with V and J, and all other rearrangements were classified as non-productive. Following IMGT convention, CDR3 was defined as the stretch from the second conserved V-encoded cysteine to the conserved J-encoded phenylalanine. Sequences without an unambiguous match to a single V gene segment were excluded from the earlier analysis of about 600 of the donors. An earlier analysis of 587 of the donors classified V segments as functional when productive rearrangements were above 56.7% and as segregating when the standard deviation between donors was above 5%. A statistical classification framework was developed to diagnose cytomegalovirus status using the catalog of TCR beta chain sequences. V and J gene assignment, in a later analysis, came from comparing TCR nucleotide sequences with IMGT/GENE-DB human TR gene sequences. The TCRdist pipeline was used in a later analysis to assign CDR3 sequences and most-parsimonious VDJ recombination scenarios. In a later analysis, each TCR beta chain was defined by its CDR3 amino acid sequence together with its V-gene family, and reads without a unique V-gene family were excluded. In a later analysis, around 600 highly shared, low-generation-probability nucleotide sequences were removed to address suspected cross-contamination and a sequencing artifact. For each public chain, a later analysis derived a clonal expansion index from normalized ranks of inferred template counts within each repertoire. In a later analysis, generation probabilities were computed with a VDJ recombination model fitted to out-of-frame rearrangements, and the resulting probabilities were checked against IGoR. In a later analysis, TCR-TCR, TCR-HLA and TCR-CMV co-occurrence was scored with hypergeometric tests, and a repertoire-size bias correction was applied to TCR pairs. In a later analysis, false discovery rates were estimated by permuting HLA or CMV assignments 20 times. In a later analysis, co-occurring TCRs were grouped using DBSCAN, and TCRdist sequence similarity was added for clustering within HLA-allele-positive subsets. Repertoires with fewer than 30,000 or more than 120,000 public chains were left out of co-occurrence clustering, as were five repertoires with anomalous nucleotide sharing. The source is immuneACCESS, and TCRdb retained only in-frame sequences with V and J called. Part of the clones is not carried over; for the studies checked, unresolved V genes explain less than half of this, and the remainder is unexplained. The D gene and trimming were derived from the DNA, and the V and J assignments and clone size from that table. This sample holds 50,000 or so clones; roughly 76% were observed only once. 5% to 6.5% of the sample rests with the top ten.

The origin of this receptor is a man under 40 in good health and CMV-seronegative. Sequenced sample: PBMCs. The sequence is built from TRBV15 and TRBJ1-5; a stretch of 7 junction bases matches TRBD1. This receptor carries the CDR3 CATSREYGTDSNQPQHF. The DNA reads TGTGCCACCAGCAGAGAATATGGGACAGATAGCAATCAGCCCCAGCATTTT. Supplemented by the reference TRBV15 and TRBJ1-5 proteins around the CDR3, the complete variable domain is DAMVIQNPRYQVTQFGKPVTLSCSQTLNHNVMYWYQQKSSQAPKLLFHYYDKDFNNEADTPDNFQSRRPNTSFCFLDIRSPGLGDTAMYLCATSREYGTDSNQPQHFGDGTRLSIL.